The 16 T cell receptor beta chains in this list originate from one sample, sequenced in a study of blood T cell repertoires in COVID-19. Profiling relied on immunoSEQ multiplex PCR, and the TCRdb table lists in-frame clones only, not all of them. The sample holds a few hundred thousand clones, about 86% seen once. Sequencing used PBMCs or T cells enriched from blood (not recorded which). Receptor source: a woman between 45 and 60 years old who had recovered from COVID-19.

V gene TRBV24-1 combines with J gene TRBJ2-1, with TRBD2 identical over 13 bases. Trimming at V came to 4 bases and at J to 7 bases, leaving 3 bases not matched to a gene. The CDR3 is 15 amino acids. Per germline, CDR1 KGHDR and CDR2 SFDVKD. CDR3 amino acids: CATSEGLAGLNEQFF. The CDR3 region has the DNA TGTGCCACCAGTGAGGGACTAGCGGGGCTTAATGAGCAGTTCTTC.

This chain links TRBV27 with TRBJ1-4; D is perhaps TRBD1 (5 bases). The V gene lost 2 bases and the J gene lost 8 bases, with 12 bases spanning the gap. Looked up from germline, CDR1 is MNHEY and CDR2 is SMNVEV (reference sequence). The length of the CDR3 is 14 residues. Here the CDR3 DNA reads TGTGCCAGCAGTTTAGCGGGGGAGGGGGAAAAACTGTTTTTT. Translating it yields CASSLAGEGEKLFF.

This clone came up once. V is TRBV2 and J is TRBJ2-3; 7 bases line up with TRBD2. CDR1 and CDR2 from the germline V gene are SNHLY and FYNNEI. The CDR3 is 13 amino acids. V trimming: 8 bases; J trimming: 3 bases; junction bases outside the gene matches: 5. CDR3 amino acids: CASYGGMTDTQYF. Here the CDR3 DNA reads TGTGCCAGCTACGGGGGGATGACAGATACGCAGTATTTT.

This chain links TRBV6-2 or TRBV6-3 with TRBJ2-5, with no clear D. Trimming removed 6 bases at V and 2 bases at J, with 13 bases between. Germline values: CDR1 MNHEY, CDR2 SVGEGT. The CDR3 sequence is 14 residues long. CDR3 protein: CASSLTSTQETQYF. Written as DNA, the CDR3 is TGTGCCAGCAGCCTAACAAGTACGCAAGAGACCCAGTACTTC.

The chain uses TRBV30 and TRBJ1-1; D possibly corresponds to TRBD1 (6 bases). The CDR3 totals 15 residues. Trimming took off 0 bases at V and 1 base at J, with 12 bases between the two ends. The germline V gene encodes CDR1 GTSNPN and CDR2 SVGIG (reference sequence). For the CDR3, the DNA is TGTGCCTGGAGTGTACAGGGAACGTGGAACACTGAAGCTTTCTTT. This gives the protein CAWSVQGTWNTEAFF.

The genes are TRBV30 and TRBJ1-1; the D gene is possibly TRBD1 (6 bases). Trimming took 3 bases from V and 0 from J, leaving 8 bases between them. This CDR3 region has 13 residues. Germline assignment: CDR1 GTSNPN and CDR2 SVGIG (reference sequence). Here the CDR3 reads CAWRTGLNTEAFF. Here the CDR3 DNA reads TGTGCCTGGAGGACAGGCCTGAACACTGAAGCTTTCTTT.

Here the CDR3 DNA reads TGTGCCAGTACAGCTAGCGGGGGGGCCGTAGATACGCAGTATTTT. This codes for CASTASGGAVDTQYF. J is TRBJ2-3 and V is TRBV19; 12 bases are shared with TRBD2. Germline lookup yields CDR1 LNHDA and CDR2 SQIVND (reference sequence). With 7 bases clipped from V and 5 bases from J, the junction kept 7 bases outside the gene matches. The CDR3 totals 15 residues. Based on the CDR3 plus reference TRBV19 and TRBJ2-3, the full variable domain is DGGITQSPKYLFRKEGQNVTLSCEQNLNHDAMYWYRQDPGQGLRLIYYSQIVNDFQKGDIAEGYSVSREKKESFPLTVTSAQKNPTAFYLCASTASGGAVDTQYFGPGTRLTVL.

In DNA, the CDR3 is TGTGCCAGTAGTATTGCTGCGGGCCCCTACAATGAGCAGTTCTTC. This sequence encodes CASSIAAGPYNEQFF. The chain carries TRBV19 and TRBJ2-1; possibly TRBD2 for D (5 bases). CDR3 length: 15 residues. The V end lost 3 bases, the J end lost 2 bases, and 11 bases lay between the germline ends. The V gene's germline CDR1 is LNHDA and CDR2 SQIVND (reference sequence).

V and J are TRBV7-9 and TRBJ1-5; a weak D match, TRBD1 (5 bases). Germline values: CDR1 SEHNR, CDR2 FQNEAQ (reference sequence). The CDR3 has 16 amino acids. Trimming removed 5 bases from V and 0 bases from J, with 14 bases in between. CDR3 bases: TGTGCCAGCAGCCTAGGGACTTCCTATAGCAATCAGCCCCAGCATTTT. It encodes CASSLGTSYSNQPQHF. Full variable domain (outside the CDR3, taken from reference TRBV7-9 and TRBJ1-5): DTGVSQNPRHKITKRGQNVTFRCDPISEHNRLYWYRQTLGQGPEFLTYFQNEAQLEKSRLLSDRFSAERPKGSFSTLEIQRTEQGDSAMYLCASSLGTSYSNQPQHFGDGTRLSIL.

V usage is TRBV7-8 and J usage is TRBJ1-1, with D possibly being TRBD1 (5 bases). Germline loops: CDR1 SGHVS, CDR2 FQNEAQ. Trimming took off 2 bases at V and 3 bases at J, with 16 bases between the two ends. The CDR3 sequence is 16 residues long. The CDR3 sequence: CASSLLWTQGDTEAFF. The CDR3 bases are TGTGCCAGCAGCTTACTATGGACCCAGGGTGACACTGAAGCTTTCTTT.

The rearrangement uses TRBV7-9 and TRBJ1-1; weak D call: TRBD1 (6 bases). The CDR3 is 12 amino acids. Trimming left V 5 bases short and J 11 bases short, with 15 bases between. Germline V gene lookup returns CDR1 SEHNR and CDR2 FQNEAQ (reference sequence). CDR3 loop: CASSPHWGQAFF. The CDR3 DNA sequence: TGTGCCAGCAGCCCACATTGGGGGCAGGCTTTCTTT.

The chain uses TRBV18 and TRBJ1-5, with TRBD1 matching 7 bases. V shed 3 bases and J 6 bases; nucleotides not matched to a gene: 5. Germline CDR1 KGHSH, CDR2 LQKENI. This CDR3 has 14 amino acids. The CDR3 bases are TGTGCCAGCTCACCCGACAGGGTCGGTCAGCCCCAGCATTTT. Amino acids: CASSPDRVGQPQHF. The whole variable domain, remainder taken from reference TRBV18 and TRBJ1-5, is NAGVMQNPRHLVRRRGQEARLRCSPMKGHSHVYWYRQLPEEGLKFMVYLQKENIIDESGMPKERFSAEFPKEGPSILRIQQVVRGDSAAYFCASSPDRVGQPQHFGDGTRLSIL.

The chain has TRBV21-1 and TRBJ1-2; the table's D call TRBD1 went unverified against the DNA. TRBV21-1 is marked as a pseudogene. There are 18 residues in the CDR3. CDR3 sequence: CASSPPPGQGASNYGYTF. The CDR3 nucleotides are TGTGCCAGCAGCCCCCCCCCGGGACAGGGGGCTTCCAACTATGGCTACACCTTC.

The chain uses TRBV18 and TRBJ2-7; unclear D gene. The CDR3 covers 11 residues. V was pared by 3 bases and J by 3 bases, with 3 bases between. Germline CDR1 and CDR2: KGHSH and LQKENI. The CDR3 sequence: CASSPGYEQYF. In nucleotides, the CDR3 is TGTGCCAGCTCACCCGGCTACGAGCAGTACTTC.

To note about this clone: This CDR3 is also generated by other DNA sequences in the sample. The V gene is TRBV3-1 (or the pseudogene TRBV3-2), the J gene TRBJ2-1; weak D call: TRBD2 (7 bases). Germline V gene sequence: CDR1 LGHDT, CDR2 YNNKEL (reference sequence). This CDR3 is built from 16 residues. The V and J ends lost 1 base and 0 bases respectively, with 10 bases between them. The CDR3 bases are TGTGCCAGCAGCCAAGCCGGGGGGCCCTCCTACAATGAGCAGTTCTTC. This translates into CASSQAGGPSYNEQFF.

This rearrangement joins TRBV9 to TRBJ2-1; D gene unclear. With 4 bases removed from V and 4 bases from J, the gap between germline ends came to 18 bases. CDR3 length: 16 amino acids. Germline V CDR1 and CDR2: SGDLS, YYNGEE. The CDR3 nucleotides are TGTGCCAGCAGCAAGAGCAACTTGAACCGTTACAATGAGCAGTTCTTC. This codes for CASSKSNLNRYNEQFF.